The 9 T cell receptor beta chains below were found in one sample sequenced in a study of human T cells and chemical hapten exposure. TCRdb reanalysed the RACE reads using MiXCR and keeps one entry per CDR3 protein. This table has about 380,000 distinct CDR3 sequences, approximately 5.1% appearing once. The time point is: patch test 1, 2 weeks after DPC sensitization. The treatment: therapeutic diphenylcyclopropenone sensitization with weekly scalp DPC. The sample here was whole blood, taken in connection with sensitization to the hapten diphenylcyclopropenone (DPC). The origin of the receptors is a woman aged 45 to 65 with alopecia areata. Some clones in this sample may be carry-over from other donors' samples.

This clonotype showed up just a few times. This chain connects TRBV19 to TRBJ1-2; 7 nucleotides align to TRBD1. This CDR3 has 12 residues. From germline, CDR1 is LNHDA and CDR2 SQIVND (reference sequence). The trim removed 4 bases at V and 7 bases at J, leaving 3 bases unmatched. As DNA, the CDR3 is TGTGCCAGTAGTACAGGGGGACGTGGCTACACCTTC. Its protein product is CASSTGGRGYTF.

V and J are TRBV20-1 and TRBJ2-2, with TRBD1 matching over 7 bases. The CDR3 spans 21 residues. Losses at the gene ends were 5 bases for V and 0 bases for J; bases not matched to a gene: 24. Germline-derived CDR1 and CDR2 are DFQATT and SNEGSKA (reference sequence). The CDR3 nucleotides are TGCAGTGCTCGCGGATTACCACGGGACAGAGATACTAACCCGAACACCGGGGAGCTGTTTTTT. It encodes CSARGLPRDRDTNPNTGELFF.

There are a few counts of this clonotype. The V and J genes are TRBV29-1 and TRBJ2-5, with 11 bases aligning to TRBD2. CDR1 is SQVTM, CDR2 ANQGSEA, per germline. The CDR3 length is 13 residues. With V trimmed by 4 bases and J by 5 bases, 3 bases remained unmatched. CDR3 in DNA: TGCAGCGTTGGACTAGCGGGGATGGAGACCCAGTACTTC. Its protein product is CSVGLAGMETQYF.

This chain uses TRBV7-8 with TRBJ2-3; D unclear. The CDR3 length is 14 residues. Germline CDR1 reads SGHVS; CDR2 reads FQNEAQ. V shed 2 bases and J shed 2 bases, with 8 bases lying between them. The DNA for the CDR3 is TGTGCCAGCAGCTTACGGCTCATCACAGATACGCAGTATTTT. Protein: CASSLRLITDTQYF. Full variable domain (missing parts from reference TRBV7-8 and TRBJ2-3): GAGVSQSPRYKVAKRGQDVALRCDPISGHVSLFWYQQALGQGPEFLTYFQNEAQLDKSGLPSDRFFAERPEGSVSTLKIQRTQQEDSAVYLCASSLRLITDTQYFGPGTRLTVL.

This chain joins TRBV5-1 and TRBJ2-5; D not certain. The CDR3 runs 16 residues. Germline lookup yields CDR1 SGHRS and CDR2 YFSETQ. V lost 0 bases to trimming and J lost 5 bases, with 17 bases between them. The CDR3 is CASSLAVGGVRETQYF. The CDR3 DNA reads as TGCGCCAGCAGCTTGGCAGTCGGTGGAGTCCGGGAGACCCAGTACTTC. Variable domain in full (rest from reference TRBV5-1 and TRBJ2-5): KAGVTQTPRYLIKTRGQQVTLSCSPISGHRSVSWYQQTPGQGLQFLFEYFSETQRNKGNFPGRFSGRQFSNSRSEMNVSTLELGDSALYLCASSLAVGGVRETQYFGPGTRLLVL.

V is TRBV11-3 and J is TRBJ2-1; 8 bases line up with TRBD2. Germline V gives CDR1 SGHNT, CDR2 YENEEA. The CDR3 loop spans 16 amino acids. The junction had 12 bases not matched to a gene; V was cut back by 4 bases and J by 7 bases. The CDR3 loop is CASSSTPGTSLNEQFF. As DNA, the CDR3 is TGTGCCAGCAGCTCAACTCCCGGGACTAGTTTGAATGAGCAGTTCTTC.

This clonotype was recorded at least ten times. CDR3 residues: CASSLVNSPLHF. CDR3 bases: TGTGCCAGCAGCTTAGTAAATTCACCCCTCCACTTT. The gene calls are TRBV27 and TRBJ1-6, with D unclear. CDR3 length: 12 residues. Germline CDR1 MNHEY, CDR2 SMNVEV (reference sequence). V was trimmed by 6 bases and J by 7 bases, leaving 7 bases between them.

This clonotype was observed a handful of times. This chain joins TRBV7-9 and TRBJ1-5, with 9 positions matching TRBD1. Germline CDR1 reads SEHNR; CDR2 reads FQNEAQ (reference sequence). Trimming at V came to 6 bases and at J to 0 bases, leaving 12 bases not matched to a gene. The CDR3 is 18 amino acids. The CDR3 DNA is TGTGCCAGCAGGCAACCGGGACAGGGAGATTATAGCAATCAGCCCCAGCATTTT. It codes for CASRQPGQGDYSNQPQHF.

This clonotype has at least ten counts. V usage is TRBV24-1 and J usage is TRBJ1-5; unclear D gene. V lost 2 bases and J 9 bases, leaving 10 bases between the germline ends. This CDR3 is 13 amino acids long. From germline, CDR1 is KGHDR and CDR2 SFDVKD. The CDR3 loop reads CATSDSRSGPQHF. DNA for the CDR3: TGTGCCACCAGTGATTCCCGATCAGGGCCCCAGCATTTT.